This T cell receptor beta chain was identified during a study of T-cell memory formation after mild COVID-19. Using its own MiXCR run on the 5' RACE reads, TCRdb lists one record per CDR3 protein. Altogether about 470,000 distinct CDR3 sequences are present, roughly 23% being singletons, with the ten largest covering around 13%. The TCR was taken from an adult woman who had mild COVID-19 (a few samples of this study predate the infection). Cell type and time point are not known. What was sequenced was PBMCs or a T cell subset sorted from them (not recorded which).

CDR3 coding DNA: TGTGCCAGCAGTATAGGGGACGTTAATCAGCCCCAGCATTTT. This gives the protein CASSIGDVNQPQHF. J is TRBJ1-5 and V is TRBV5-5; maybe TRBD1 (5 bases). Germline CDR1 SGHKS, CDR2 YYEKEE (reference sequence). V lost 5 bases and J 4 bases, leaving 13 bases between the germline ends. The CDR3 is 14 amino acids.